This T cell receptor (beta chain) was recorded in a study of PD-1 blockade in classical Hodgkin lymphoma. Points from the study as a whole: The study found that TCR diversity rose significantly by C4D1 in CD4+ but not CD8+ cells. Complete responders showed a baseline diversity that resembled the diversity of newly diagnosed patients. A reduction in baseline TCR diversity was reportedly seen in newly diagnosed patients relative to healthy donors.

Note on this clone: Its antigen is unidentified.

The assay was immunoSEQ multiplex PCR, and TCRdb's table has in-frame clones only and misses some. The data hold 23,000 or so clones, with more than 80% observed a single time. As to time point: cycle 4 day 1 (C4D1), after 5 to 7 weeks of nivolumab. Every patient had relapsed following autologous stem cell transplantation, and cohorts differed in brentuximab vedotin exposure. Patients' outcomes at their best amounted to complete response, partial response or progressive disease. The clonotype was recovered from a human donor with classical Hodgkin lymphoma. This material consisted of peripheral blood mononuclear cells (PBMCs), taken before the fourth cycle of nivolumab.

The CDR3 loop reads CASSDTGGRHEQYF. The CDR3 bases are TGTGCCAGCAGCGATACAGGGGGCCGGCACGAGCAGTACTTC. This chain links TRBV6-5 with TRBJ2-7, with 9 bases that match TRBD1. Germline CDR1 is MNHEY and CDR2 is SVGAGI. CDR3 length equals 14 residues. J was trimmed by 5 bases and V by 6 bases; bases with no gene match: 8.